A selection of T cell receptor beta chains follows, all from one sample in a study of control samples from healthy donors and cancer patients. Profiling relied on immunoSEQ multiplex PCR, and the TCRdb table lists in-frame clones only, not all of them. The sample has under 20,000 clones; around 80% are singletons. The source material was PBMCs. These receptor sequences come from an older woman with lung cancer. Each CDR3 is given with its conserved first and last residue. Fields, in order: D gene, V gene, clone size, J gene, CDR3 protein, CDR3 DNA. The D gene is left open where the match is weak. Part of the rows lack a size; the others show once, few, many or a class for expanded clones.

D: TRBD1; V: TRBV24-1; size: few; J: TRBJ2-1; CDR3: CATTTGGGEQFF; DNA: TGTGCCACCACCACAGGGGGCGGTGAGCAGTTCTTC
D: .; V: TRBV27; size: .; J: TRBJ1-1; CDR3: CASSLLTLGGTEAFF; DNA: TGTGCCAGCAGTTTACTCACTTTGGGGGGAACTGAAGCTTTCTTT
D: TRBD1; V: TRBV30; size: .; J: TRBJ1-1; CDR3: CAWSVALGQGGNTEAFF; DNA: TGTGCCTGGAGTGTAGCCCTCGGACAGGGAGGGAACACTGAAGCTTTCTTT
D: .; V: TRBV28; size: .; J: TRBJ1-3; CDR3: CASIAGEPGSTIYF; DNA: TGTGCCAGCATCGCCGGGGAACCTGGAAGCACCATATATTTT
D: .; V: TRBV28; size: .; J: TRBJ1-2; CDR3: CASSFRTVGLGGYTF; DNA: TGTGCCAGCAGTTTCAGAACGGTGGGGTTAGGGGGCTACACCTTC
D: .; V: TRBV29-1; size: few; J: TRBJ1-2; CDR3: CSVSDPRDGYTF; DNA: TGCAGCGTTTCGGACCCCAGAGATGGCTACACCTTC
D: TRBD1; V: TRBV19; size: .; J: TRBJ1-2; CDR3: CASSIVGQGALSSYGYTF; DNA: TGTGCCAGTAGTATAGTAGGCCAGGGGGCCTTATCGTCCTATGGCTACACCTTC
D: .; V: TRBV7-2; size: .; J: TRBJ2-3; CDR3: CASSLSLSTDTQYF; DNA: TGTGCCAGCAGCTTATCCCTAAGCACAGATACGCAGTATTTT
D: .; V: TRBV7-7; size: .; J: TRBJ2-7; CDR3: CASSPQISSYEQYF; DNA: TGTGCCAGCAGCCCCCAGATCAGCTCCTACGAGCAGTACTTC
D: TRBD1; V: TRBV5-6; size: once; J: TRBJ2-7; CDR3: CASSSGTGIHEQYF; DNA: TGTGCCAGCAGCTCAGGGACAGGGATCCACGAGCAGTACTTC
D: .; V: TRBV3-1/TRBV3-2; size: .; J: TRBJ2-1; CDR3: CASSRADSSYNEQFF; DNA: TGTGCCAGCAGCCGAGCGGACAGCTCCTACAATGAGCAGTTCTTC
D: .; V: TRBV5-6; size: .; J: TRBJ2-7; CDR3: CASSLLSSYEQYF; DNA: TGTGCCAGCAGCCTATTAAGCTCCTACGAGCAGTACTTC
D: .; V: TRBV29-1; size: .; J: TRBJ2-5; CDR3: CSVKIGQASRETQYF; DNA: TGCAGCGTTAAGATAGGTCAGGCCTCGAGAGAGACCCAGTACTTC
D: .; V: TRBV5-1; size: .; J: TRBJ1-1; CDR3: CASSSSTANTEAFF; DNA: TGCGCCAGCAGCTCTTCGACAGCTAACACTGAAGCTTTCTTT
D: TRBD1; V: TRBV9; size: few; J: TRBJ1-2; CDR3: CASGQDRYGYTF; DNA: TGTGCCAGCGGACAGGACCGCTATGGCTACACCTTC
D: .; V: TRBV19; size: medium-sized; J: TRBJ1-6; CDR3: CASSRTQYNSPLHF; DNA: TGTGCCAGTAGCCGGACACAGTATAATTCACCCCTCCACTTT
D: TRBD1; V: TRBV7-9; size: few; J: TRBJ1-1; CDR3: CASSLQGAEAFF; DNA: TGTGCCAGCAGCTTACAGGGGGCTGAAGCTTTCTTT
D: TRBD2; V: TRBV24-1; size: .; J: TRBJ2-1; CDR3: CATRASGNEQFF; DNA: TGTGCCACCAGGGCTAGCGGGAATGAGCAGTTCTTC
D: TRBD1; V: TRBV7-9; size: .; J: TRBJ1-1; CDR3: CASSSPSGTGGRGEAFF; DNA: TGTGCCAGCAGCTCGCCCAGTGGGACAGGGGGCCGAGGTGAAGCTTTCTTT
D: .; V: TRBV13; size: once; J: TRBJ2-5; CDR3: CASSFGQDQETQYF; DNA: TGTGCCAGCAGCTTCGGGCAGGACCAAGAGACCCAGTACTTC
D: .; V: TRBV4-3; size: .; J: TRBJ1-1; CDR3: CASSPGLANTEAFF; DNA: TGCGCCAGCAGCCCGGGACTAGCGAACACTGAAGCTTTCTTT
D: .; V: TRBV7-6; size: .; J: TRBJ2-7; CDR3: CASSLWEGAGYEQYF; DNA: TGTGCCAGCAGCTTATGGGAAGGAGCTGGCTACGAGCAGTACTTC
D: TRBD2; V: TRBV11-3; size: few; J: TRBJ2-7; CDR3: CASSLVPGGQYEQYF; DNA: TGTGCCAGCAGCTTAGTACCGGGAGGGCAGTACGAGCAGTACTTC
D: TRBD1; V: TRBV19; size: .; J: TRBJ1-2; CDR3: CASSIPGTGPGGYTF; DNA: TGTGCCAGTAGTATCCCCGGGACAGGACCGGGAGGCTACACCTTC
D: TRBD1; V: TRBV19; size: .; J: TRBJ1-5; CDR3: CATRRDREGYQPQHF; DNA: TGTGCCACCCGAAGGGACAGGGAAGGTTATCAGCCCCAGCATTTT
D: TRBD1; V: TRBV28; size: .; J: TRBJ1-6; CDR3: CASSKRQGASYNSPLHF; DNA: TGTGCCAGCAGTAAACGACAGGGGGCTTCTTATAATTCACCCCTCCACTTT
D: .; V: TRBV27; size: .; J: TRBJ1-2; CDR3: CASSTRGSHYGYTF; DNA: TGTGCCAGCAGCACGAGGGGCAGTCACTATGGCTACACCTTC
D: TRBD2; V: TRBV15; size: once; J: TRBJ2-7; CDR3: CATSRAPSGGYEQYF; DNA: TGTGCCACCAGCAGAGCCCCTAGCGGGGGTTACGAGCAGTACTTC
D: .; V: TRBV6-6; size: few; J: TRBJ1-1; CDR3: CASSYEGPHEAFF; DNA: TGTGCCAGCAGTTACGAGGGGCCCCACGAAGCTTTCTTT
D: .; V: TRBV7-2; size: .; J: TRBJ2-7; CDR3: CASSPRASYEQYF; DNA: TGTGCCAGCAGCCCGCGGGCCTCCTACGAGCAGTACTTC
D: .; V: TRBV9; size: .; J: TRBJ1-1; CDR3: CASSAQVNTEAFF; DNA: TGTGCCAGCAGCGCCCAGGTGAACACTGAAGCTTTCTTT
D: .; V: TRBV6-5; size: .; J: TRBJ2-5; CDR3: CASSYGGANPQETQYF; DNA: TGTGCCAGCAGTTACGGGGGAGCCAACCCCCAAGAGACCCAGTACTTC
D: .; V: TRBV7-9; size: few; J: TRBJ1-1; CDR3: CASSQGQNTEAFF; DNA: TGTGCCAGCAGCCAAGGACAGAACACTGAAGCTTTCTTT
D: .; V: TRBV10-3; size: .; J: TRBJ2-1; CDR3: CAPGGGNDYNEQFF; DNA: TGTGCTCCCGGAGGGGGGAACGATTACAATGAGCAGTTCTTC
D: .; V: TRBV19; size: .; J: TRBJ1-2; CDR3: CASSIPLYGYTF; DNA: TGTGCCAGTAGTATCCCGTTATATGGCTACACCTTC
D: .; V: TRBV5-1; size: few; J: TRBJ1-1; CDR3: CASSPSGGLGTEAFF; DNA: TGCGCCAGCAGCCCCTCCGGAGGGCTGGGCACTGAAGCTTTCTTT
D: .; V: TRBV11-3; size: .; J: TRBJ1-6; CDR3: CASSGPAFGSPLHF; DNA: TGTGCCAGCAGCGGGCCTGCGTTCGGTTCACCCCTCCACTTT
D: TRBD1; V: TRBV7-2; size: .; J: TRBJ1-4; CDR3: CASSLRDRPNEKLFF; DNA: TGTGCCAGCAGCTTAAGGGACAGGCCTAATGAAAAACTGTTTTTT
D: .; V: TRBV15; size: .; J: TRBJ2-3; CDR3: CATSRGVGDVEDTQYF; DNA: TGTGCCACCAGCAGAGGGGTCGGGGACGTGGAAGATACGCAGTATTTT
D: .; V: TRBV5-1; size: .; J: TRBJ1-1; CDR3: CASSPGHNNVNTEAFF; DNA: TGCGCCAGCAGCCCCGGACATAACAACGTGAACACTGAAGCTTTCTTT
D: TRBD2; V: TRBV19; size: .; J: TRBJ2-5; CDR3: CASSILAGGPQETQYF; DNA: TGTGCCAGTAGTATTCTAGCGGGAGGCCCCCAAGAGACCCAGTACTTC
D: .; V: TRBV11-2; size: .; J: TRBJ2-1; CDR3: CASSSLEYNEQFF; DNA: TGTGCCAGCAGCTCCCTAGAATACAATGAGCAGTTCTTC
D: TRBD2; V: TRBV30; size: .; J: TRBJ2-1; CDR3: CAWSTSVSYNEQFF; DNA: TGTGCCTGGAGTACTAGCGTATCCTACAATGAGCAGTTCTTC
D: TRBD1; V: TRBV28; size: .; J: TRBJ1-2; CDR3: CASSFFARQGGGYTF; DNA: TGTGCCAGCAGTTTTTTCGCGAGACAGGGAGGCGGCTACACCTTC
D: .; V: TRBV29-1; size: .; J: TRBJ1-3; CDR3: CSVDGRRSGNTIYF; DNA: TGCAGCGTTGACGGACGGAGGTCTGGAAACACCATATATTTT
D: .; V: TRBV7-8; size: once; J: TRBJ2-7; CDR3: CASSFGVFYEQYF; DNA: TGTGCCAGCAGCTTCGGCGTATTCTACGAGCAGTACTTC
D: TRBD1; V: TRBV7-6; size: .; J: TRBJ2-7; CDR3: CASSLSSGGVGEQYF; DNA: TGTGCCAGCAGCCTCTCTTCAGGGGGCGTGGGCGAGCAGTACTTC
D: .; V: TRBV18; size: .; J: TRBJ1-2; CDR3: CASSPDRTYGYTF; DNA: TGTGCCAGCTCACCAGACCGCACGTATGGCTACACCTTC
D: .; V: TRBV10-1; size: .; J: TRBJ1-3; CDR3: CASSAGNTIYF; DNA: TGCGCCAGCAGTGCCGGAAACACCATATATTTT
D: TRBD2; V: TRBV7-2; size: .; J: TRBJ2-7; CDR3: CASSLLRLAAYEQYF; DNA: TGTGCCAGCAGCTTACTTCGGCTAGCGGCCTACGAGCAGTACTTC
D: TRBD1; V: TRBV2; size: .; J: TRBJ2-7; CDR3: CASKGDREHEQYF; DNA: TGTGCCAGCAAAGGGGACAGGGAACACGAGCAGTACTTC
D: .; V: TRBV5-1; size: .; J: TRBJ2-2; CDR3: CASSSEGHGELFF; DNA: TGCGCCAGCAGCTCTGAGGGGCACGGGGAGCTGTTTTTT